This TCR beta chain was sequenced in a study of T cells in Graves' hyperthyroidism and ophthalmopathy. This clonotype was observed at least ten times. Amplification of TCR beta CDR3 regions used RNA as the template. Initially, a first-round RT-PCR of the TCR CDR3 employed the HTBI primer set. TCRdb itself ran the multiplex PCR reads through MiXCR, one entry per CDR3 protein. The profile covers 400,000 to 550,000 distinct CDR3 sequences, with around 14% appearing a single time and about 17% taken by the ten largest. Diagnoses rested on clinical symptoms, serum thyroxine and TRAb, thyroid ultrasound and orbital computed tomography. This CDR3 comprises 15 residues. The ends lost 3 bases at V and 10 bases at J; junction bases unmatched: 12. Germline assignment: CDR1 SGHRS and CDR2 YFSETQ.

V usage is TRBV5-1 and J usage is TRBJ2-1, with 8 bases identical to TRBD2. The source material was blood. The TCR comes from a woman between 18 and 29 years old with Graves' hyperthyroidism. CDR3 coding DNA: TGCGCCAGCAGCTCCGGGGGTTCCAGACTAGCGGAGCAGTTCTTC. This codes for CASSSGGSRLAEQFF.